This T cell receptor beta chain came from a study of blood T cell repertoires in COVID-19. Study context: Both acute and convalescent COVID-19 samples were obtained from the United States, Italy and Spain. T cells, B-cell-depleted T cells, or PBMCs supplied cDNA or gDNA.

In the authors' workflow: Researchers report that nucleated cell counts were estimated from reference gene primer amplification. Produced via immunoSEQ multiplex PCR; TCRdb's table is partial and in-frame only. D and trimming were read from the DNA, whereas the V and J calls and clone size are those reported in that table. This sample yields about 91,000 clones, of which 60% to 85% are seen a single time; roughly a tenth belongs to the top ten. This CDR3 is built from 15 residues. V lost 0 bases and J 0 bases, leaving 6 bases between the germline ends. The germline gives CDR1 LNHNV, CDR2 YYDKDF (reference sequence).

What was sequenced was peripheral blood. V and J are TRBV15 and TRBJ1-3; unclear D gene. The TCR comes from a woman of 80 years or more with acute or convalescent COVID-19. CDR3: CATSRDPNSGNTIYF. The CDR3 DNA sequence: TGTGCCACCAGCAGAGATCCCAACTCTGGAAACACCATATATTTT.